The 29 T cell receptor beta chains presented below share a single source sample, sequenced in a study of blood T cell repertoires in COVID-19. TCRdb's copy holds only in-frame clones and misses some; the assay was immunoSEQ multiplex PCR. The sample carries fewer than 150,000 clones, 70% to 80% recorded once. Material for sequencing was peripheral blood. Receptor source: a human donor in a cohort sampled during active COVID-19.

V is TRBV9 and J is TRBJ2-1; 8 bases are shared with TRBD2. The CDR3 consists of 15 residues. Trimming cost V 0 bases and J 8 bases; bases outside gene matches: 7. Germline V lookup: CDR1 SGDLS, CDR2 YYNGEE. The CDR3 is CASSVGGSGDDEQFF. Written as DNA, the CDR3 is TGTGCCAGCAGCGTAGGTGGTAGCGGGGACGATGAGCAGTTCTTC.

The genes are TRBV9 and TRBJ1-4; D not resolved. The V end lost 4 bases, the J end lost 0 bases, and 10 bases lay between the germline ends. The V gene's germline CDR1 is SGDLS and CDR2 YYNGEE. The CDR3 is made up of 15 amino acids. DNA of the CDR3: TGTGCCAGCAGCCCGGGAGTTGCAACTAATGAAAAACTGTTTTTT. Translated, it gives CASSPGVATNEKLFF.

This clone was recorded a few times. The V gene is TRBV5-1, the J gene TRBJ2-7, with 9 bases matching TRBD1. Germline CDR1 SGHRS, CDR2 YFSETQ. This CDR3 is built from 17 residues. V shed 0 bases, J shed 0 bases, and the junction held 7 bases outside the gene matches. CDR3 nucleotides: TGCGCCAGCAGCTTGGGCTTCGGACAGGGGTTCTCCTACGAGCAGTACTTC. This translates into CASSLGFGQGFSYEQYF.

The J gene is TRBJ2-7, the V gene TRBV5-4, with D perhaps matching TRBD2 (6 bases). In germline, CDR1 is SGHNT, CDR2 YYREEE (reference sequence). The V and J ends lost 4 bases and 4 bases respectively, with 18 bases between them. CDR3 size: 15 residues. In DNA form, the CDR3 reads TGTGCCAGCAGCCTAGGCGGCAGGGAGGAGTACGAGCAGTACTTC. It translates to CASSLGGREEYEQYF.

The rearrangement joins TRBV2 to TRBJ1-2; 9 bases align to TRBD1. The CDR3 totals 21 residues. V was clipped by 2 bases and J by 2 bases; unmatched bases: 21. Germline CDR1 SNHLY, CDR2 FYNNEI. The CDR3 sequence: CASSELSFRPNPGQGNYGYTF. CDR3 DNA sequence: TGTGCCAGCAGTGAATTGAGTTTTCGGCCCAATCCGGGACAGGGCAACTATGGCTACACCTTC.

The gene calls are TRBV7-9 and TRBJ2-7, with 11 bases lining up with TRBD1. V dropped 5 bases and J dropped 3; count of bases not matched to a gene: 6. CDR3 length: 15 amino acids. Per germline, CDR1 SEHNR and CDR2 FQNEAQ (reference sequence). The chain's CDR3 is CASSPRTGGVYEQYF. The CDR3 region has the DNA TGTGCCAGCAGCCCCCGGACAGGGGGCGTCTACGAGCAGTACTTC.

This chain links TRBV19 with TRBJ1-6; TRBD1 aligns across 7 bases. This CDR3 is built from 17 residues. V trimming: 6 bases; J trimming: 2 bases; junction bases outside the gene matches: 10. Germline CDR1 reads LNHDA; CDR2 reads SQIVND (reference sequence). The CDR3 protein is CASRRDSYGAYNSPLHF. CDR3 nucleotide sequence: TGTGCCAGTAGGCGGGACAGCTATGGGGCCTATAATTCACCCCTCCACTTT.

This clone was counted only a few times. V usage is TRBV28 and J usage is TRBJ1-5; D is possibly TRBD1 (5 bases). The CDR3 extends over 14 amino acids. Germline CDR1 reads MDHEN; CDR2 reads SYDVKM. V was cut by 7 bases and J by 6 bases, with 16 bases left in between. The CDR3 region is CASTLGAEGQPQHF. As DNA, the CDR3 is TGTGCCAGCACCCTAGGGGCGGAGGGTCAGCCCCAGCATTTT.

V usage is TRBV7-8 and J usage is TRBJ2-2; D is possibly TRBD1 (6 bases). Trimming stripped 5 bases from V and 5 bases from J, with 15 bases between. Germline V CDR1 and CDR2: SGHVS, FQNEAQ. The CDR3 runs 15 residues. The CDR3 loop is CASSPGTPLTGELFF. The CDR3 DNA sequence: TGTGCCAGCAGCCCCGGGACACCTCTTACCGGGGAGCTGTTTTTT.

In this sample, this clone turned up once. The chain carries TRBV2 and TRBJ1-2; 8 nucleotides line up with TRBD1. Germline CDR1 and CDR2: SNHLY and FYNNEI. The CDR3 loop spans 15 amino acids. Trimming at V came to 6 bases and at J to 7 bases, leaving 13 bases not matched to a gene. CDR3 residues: CASRALGQGVGGYTF. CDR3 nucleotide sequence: TGTGCCAGCAGGGCCCTTGGACAGGGAGTAGGTGGCTACACCTTC.

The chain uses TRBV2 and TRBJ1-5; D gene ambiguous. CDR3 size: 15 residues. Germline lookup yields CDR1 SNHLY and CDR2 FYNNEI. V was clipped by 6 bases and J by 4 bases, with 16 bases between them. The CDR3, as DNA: TGTGCCAGCAGCCCTAACCTGGGCAGTAATCAGCCCCAGCATTTT. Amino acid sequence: CASSPNLGSNQPQHF.

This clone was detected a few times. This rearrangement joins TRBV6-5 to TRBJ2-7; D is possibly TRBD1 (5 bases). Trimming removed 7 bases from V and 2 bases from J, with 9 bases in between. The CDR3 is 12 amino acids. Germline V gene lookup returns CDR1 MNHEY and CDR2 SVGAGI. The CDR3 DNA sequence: TGTGCCAGCACCGTGGGGCCCTACGAGCAGTACTTC. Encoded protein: CASTVGPYEQYF.

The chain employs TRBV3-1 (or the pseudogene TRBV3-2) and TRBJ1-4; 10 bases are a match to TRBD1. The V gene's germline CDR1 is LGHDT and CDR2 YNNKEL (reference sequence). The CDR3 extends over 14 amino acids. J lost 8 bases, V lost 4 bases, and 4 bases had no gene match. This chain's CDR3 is CASSRTGGDEKLFF. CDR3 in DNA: TGTGCCAGCAGCCGGACAGGGGGAGACGAAAAACTGTTTTTT.

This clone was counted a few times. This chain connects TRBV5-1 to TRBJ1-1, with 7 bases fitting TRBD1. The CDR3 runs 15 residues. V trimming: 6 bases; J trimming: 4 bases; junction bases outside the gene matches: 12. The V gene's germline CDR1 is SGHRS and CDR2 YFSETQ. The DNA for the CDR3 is TGCGCCAGCATAGACCCGGGACAGATCGGCACTGAAGCTTTCTTT. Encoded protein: CASIDPGQIGTEAFF. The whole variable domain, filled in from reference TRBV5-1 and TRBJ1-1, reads KAGVTQTPRYLIKTRGQQVTLSCSPISGHRSVSWYQQTPGQGLQFLFEYFSETQRNKGNFPGRFSGRQFSNSRSEMNVSTLELGDSALYLCASIDPGQIGTEAFFGQGTRLTVV.

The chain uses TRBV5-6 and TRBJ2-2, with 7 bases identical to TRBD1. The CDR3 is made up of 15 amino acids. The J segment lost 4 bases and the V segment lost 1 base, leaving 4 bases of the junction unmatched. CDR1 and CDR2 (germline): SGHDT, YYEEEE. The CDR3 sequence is CASSLIGGITGELFF. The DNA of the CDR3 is TGTGCCAGCAGCTTGATAGGGGGCATCACCGGGGAGCTGTTTTTT.

The CDR3 nucleotides are TGTGCCAGCAGCGCATCTTTCCGGGGTGGGGAAGCTTTCTTT. Translating it yields CASSASFRGGEAFF. This chain connects TRBV9 to TRBJ1-1; D is unclear. Germline V lookup: CDR1 SGDLS, CDR2 YYNGEE. Trimming cost V 3 bases and J 8 bases, with 17 bases left between them. CDR3 length equals 14 residues.

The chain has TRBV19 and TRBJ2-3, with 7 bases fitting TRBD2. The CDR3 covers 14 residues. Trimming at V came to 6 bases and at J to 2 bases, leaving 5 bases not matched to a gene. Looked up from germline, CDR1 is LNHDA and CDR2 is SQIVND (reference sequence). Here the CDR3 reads CASSLAAYTDTQYF. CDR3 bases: TGTGCCAGTAGCCTAGCGGCCTACACAGATACGCAGTATTTT.

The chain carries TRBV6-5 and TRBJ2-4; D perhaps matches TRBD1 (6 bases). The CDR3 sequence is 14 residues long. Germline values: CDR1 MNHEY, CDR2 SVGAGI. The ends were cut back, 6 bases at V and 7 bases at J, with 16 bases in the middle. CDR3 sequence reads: CASRGNRVDNIQYF. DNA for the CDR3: TGTGCCAGCAGGGGTAACAGGGTGGACAACATTCAGTACTTC.

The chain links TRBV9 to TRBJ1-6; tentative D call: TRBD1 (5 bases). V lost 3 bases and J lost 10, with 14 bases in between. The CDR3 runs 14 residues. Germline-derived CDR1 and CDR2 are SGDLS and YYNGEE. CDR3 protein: CASSGRGGNSPLHF. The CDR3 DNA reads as TGTGCCAGCAGCGGGCGCGGGGGTAACTCACCCCTCCACTTT.

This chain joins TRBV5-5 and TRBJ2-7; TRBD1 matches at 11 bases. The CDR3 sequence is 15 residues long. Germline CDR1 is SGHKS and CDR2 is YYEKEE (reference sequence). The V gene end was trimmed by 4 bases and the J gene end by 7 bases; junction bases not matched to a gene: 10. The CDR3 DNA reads TGTGCCAGCAGCGCACGAGGACAGGGGGCGTTTGAGCAGTACTTC. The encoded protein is CASSARGQGAFEQYF.

In DNA form, the CDR3 reads TGCGCCAGCAGCTTGGCGGCGCAGGGGGCGGCTAATACGCAGTATTTT. Amino acids: CASSLAAQGAANTQYF. The gene calls are TRBV5-1 and TRBJ2-3; 8 positions match TRBD1. Germline CDR1 is SGHRS and CDR2 is YFSETQ. J was trimmed by 7 bases and V by 0 bases; bases with no gene match: 10. This CDR3 spans 16 amino acids.

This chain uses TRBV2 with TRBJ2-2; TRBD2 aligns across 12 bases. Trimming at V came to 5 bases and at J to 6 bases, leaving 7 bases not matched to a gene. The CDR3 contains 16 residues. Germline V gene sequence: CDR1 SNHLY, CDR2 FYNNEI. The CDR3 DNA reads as TGTGCCAGCAGTTGGTCTAGCGGGGGGGCCGCCGGGGAGCTGTTTTTT. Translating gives CASSWSSGGAAGELFF.

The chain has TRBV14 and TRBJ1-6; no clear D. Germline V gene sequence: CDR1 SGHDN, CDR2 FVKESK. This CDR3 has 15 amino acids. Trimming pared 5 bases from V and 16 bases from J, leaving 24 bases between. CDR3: CASSDHSGGGGSLHF. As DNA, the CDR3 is TGTGCCAGCAGCGACCACAGCGGCGGAGGAGGATCACTCCACTTT.

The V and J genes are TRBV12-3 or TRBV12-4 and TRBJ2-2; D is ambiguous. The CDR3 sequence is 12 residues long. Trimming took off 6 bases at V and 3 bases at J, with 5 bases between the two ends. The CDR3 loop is CASSYDTGELFF. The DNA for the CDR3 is TGTGCCAGCAGCTACGACACCGGGGAGCTGTTTTTT.

CDR3 in amino acids: CASSSSWQGNYNEQFF. The CDR3 DNA reads as TGTGCCAGCAGTTCCTCGTGGCAGGGGAACTACAATGAGCAGTTCTTC. The chain employs TRBV6-6 and TRBJ2-1, with D perhaps TRBD1 (6 bases). The CDR3 is 16 amino acids. V dropped 4 bases and J dropped 3 bases, with 16 bases sitting between them. CDR1 is MNHNY, CDR2 SVGAGI, per germline (reference sequence).

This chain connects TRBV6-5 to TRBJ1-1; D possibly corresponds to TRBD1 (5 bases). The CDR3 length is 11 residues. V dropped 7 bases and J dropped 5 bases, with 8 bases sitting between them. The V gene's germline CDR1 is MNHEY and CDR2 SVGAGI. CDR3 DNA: TGTGCCAGCACCGGGGGAACTGAAGCTTTCTTT. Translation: CASTGGTEAFF.

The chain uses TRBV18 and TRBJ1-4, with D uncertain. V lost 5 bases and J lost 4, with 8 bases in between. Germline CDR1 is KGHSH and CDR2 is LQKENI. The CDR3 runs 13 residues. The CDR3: CASSVGLNEKLFF. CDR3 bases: TGTGCCAGCTCAGTCGGACTTAATGAAAAACTGTTTTTT.

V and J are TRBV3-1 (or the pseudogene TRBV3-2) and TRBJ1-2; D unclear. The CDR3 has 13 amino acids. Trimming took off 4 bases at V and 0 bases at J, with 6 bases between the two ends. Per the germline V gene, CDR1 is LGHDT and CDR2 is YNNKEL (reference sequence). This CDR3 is CASSRVTNYGYTF. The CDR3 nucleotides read TGTGCCAGCAGCCGCGTTACTAACTATGGCTACACCTTC.

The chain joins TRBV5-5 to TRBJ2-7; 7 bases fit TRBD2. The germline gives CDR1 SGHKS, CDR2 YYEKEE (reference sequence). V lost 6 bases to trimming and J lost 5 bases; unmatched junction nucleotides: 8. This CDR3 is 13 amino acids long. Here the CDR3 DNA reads TGTGCCAGCATCCTGACTAGCAACCACGAGCAGTACTTC. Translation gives CASILTSNHEQYF. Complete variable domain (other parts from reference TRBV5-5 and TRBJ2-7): DAGVTQSPTHLIKTRGQQVTLRCSPISGHKSVSWYQQVLGQGPQFIFQYYEKEERGRGNFPDRFSARQFPNYSSELNVNALLLGDSALYLCASILTSNHEQYFGPGTRLTVT.